This TCR beta chain was recovered during a study of graft-versus-host responses after intestinal transplantation. About the study: Induction with anti-thymocyte globulin, then tacrolimus and steroids for roughly 3 years, was given to all recipients. Study-level points and caveats: Analysis identified GvH clones in recipient marrow, with some appearing first in ileum or blood.

TCRdb's table, derived via immunoSEQ multiplex PCR, lists solely in-frame clones and lacks some. The repertoire consists of about 8,100 clones, with approximately 64% occurring once and the leading ten covering about a tenth. From the graft tissue, intraepithelial and lamina propria lymphocytes were released through processing. Note on this clone: Its antigen is not identified.

The germline V gene has CDR1 MNHEY and CDR2 SMNVEV (reference sequence). The CDR3 length is 15 residues. V shed 4 bases, J shed 7 bases, and the junction held 9 bases outside the gene matches. V and J are TRBV27 and TRBJ2-1, with TRBD2 matching 8 bases. The sample here was ileum tissue, taken approximately 450 days after transplant. The TCR originated in a human patient who received an intestinal transplant, so some T cells may come from the graft donor. CDR3 sequence (DNA): TGTGCCAGCAGTTCCAACGGGGGGGCTGTTAATGAGCAGTTCTTC. Amino acid sequence: CASSSNGGAVNEQFF.